This T cell receptor (beta chain) was found in a study of blood T cell repertoires in COVID-19. This clone has just a few counts. The repertoire was sequenced with immunoSEQ multiplex PCR; TCRdb's copy has only in-frame clones and lacks some. The table shows 80,000 to 95,000 clones, with about 86% occurring only once. V lost 6 bases and J lost 2; bases outside the gene matches: 4. Germline V gene sequence: CDR1 SNHLY, CDR2 FYNNEI. This CDR3 is built from 14 residues. V and J are TRBV2 and TRBJ1-2; 9 nucleotides match TRBD1. Sequenced material: peripheral blood. The receptor was isolated from a woman older than 75 in a cohort sampled during active or convalescent COVID-19. CDR3 region: CASRGGQGNYGYTF. The CDR3 DNA reads as TGTGCCAGCAGGGGCGGACAGGGGAACTATGGCTACACCTTC.